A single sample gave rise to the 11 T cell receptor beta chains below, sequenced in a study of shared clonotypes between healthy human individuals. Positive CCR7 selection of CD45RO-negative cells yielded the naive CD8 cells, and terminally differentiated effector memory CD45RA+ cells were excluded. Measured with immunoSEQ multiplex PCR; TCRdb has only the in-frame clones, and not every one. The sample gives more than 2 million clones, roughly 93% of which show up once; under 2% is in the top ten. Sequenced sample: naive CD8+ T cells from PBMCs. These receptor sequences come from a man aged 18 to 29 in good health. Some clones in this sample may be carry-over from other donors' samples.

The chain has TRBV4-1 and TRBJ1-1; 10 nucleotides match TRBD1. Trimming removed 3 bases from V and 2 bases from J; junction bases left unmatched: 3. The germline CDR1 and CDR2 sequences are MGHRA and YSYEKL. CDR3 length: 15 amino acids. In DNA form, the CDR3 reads TGCGCCAGCAGCCAGCGACAGGGGGCTAACACTGAAGCTTTCTTT. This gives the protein CASSQRQGANTEAFF.

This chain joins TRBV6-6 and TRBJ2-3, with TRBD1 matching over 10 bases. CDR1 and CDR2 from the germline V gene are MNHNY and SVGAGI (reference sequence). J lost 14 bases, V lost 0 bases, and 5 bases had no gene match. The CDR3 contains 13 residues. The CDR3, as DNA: TGTGCCAGCAGTTACTCCCTCCGGGACAGGGGGTATTTT. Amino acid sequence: CASSYSLRDRGYF.

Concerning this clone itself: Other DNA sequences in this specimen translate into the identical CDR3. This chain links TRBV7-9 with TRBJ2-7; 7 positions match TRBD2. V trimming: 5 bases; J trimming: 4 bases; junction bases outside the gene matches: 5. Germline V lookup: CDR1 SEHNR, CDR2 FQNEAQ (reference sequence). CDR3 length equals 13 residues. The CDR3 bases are TGTGCCAGCAGCCCCGGCGGGAGTTACGAGCAGTACTTC. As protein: CASSPGGSYEQYF.

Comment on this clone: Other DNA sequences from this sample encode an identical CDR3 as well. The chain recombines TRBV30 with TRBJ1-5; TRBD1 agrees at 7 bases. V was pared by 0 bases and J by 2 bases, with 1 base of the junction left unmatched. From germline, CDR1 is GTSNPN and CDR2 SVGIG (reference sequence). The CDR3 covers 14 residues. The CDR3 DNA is TGTGCCTGGAGTGTAGGGACAGGCAATCAGCCCCAGCATTTT. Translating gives CAWSVGTGNQPQHF.

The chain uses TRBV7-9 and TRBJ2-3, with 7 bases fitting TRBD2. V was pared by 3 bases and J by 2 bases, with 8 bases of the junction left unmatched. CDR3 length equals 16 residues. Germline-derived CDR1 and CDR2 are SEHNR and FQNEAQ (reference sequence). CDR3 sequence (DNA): TGTGCCAGCAGCTTTTCGGGGACTACTCTCACAGATACGCAGTATTTT. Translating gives CASSFSGTTLTDTQYF.

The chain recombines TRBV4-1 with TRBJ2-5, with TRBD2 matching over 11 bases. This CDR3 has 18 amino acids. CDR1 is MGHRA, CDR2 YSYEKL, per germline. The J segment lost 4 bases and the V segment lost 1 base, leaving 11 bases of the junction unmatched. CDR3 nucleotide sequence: TGCGCCAGCAGCCAAGTGGTGTCAACTAGCGGGAGTCGAGAGACCCAGTACTTC. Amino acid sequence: CASSQVVSTSGSRETQYF.

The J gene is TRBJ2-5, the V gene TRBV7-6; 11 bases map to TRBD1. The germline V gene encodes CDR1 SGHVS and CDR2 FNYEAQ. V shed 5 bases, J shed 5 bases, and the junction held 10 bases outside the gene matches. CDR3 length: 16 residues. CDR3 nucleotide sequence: TGTGCCAGCAGCCGATTAAGGACAGGGGGCGCGGAGACCCAGTACTTC. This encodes CASSRLRTGGAETQYF.

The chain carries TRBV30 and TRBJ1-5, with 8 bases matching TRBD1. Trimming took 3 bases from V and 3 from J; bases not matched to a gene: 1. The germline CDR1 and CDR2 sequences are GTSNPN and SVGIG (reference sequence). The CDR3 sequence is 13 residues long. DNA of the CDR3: TGTGCCTGGAGGGACAGGGACAATCAGCCCCAGCATTTT. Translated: CAWRDRDNQPQHF.

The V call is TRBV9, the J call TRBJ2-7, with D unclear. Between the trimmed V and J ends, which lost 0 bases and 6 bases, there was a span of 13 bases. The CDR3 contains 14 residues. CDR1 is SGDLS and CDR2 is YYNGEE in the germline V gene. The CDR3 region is CASSVAGSALEQYF. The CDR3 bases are TGTGCCAGCAGCGTAGCCGGGTCAGCGCTCGAGCAGTACTTC. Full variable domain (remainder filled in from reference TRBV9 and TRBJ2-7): DSGVTQTPKHLITATGQRVTLRCSPRSGDLSVYWYQQSLDQGLQFLIQYYNGEERAKGNILERFSAQQFPDLHSELNLSSLELGDSALYFCASSVAGSALEQYFGPGTRLTVT.

The chain's CDR3 is CASSPMGVVHEQFF. In nucleotides, the CDR3 is TGTGCCAGCAGCCCAATGGGGGTAGTCCATGAGCAGTTCTTC. The rearrangement joins TRBV7-3 to TRBJ2-1; the D gene could be TRBD1 or TRBD2 (5 bases each). Per the germline V gene, CDR1 is SGHTA and CDR2 is FQGTGA. This CDR3 contains 14 residues. V was shortened by 5 bases and J by 8 bases, with 16 bases between the two germline ends.

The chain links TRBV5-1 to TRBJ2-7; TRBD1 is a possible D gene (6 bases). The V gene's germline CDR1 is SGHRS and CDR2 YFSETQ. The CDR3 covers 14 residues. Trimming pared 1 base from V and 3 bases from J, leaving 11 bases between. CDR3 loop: CASSLTGLYYEQYF. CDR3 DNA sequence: TGCGCCAGCAGCTTGACAGGGTTGTACTACGAGCAGTACTTC.